What follows are 20 T cell receptor beta chains derived from one specimen sequenced in a study of identical twins. TCRdb reanalysed the 5' RACE reads using MiXCR and keeps one entry per CDR3 protein. Among around 200,000 distinct CDR3 sequences listed, roughly 10% were seen once. Specimen: memory (CD45RO+) T cells sorted from blood. The receptors were sampled from a young woman in good health.

The V gene is TRBV13, the J gene TRBJ2-7, with D tentatively TRBD1 (6 bases). Trimming took 4 bases from V and 2 from J, leaving 15 bases between them. This CDR3 contains 15 residues. CDR1 and CDR2 from the germline V gene are PRHDT and FYEKMQ (reference sequence). DNA of the CDR3: TGTGCCAGCAGCTACCGAGATCAGGGGACCTACGAGCAGTACTTC. Protein product: CASSYRDQGTYEQYF.

There are a few counts of this clonotype. This sequence joins TRBV12-3 or TRBV12-4 and TRBJ1-6; D is unresolved. The CDR3 spans 20 residues. With 0 bases removed from V and 6 bases from J, the gap between germline ends came to 24 bases. CDR3 sequence reads: CASSLAGWESDRTPNSPLHF. The CDR3 nucleotides are TGTGCCAGCAGTTTAGCCGGGTGGGAATCGGACCGCACACCTAATTCACCCCTCCACTTT.

This clonotype was detected only a few times. The CDR3 sequence is CASSSQRYGYTF. CDR3 sequence (DNA): TGTGCCAGCAGTTCACAGCGCTATGGCTACACCTTC. The chain links TRBV6-2 or TRBV6-3 to TRBJ1-2; D uncertain. There are 12 residues in the CDR3. The germline V and J ends were trimmed by 4 bases and 4 bases, with 7 bases remaining between them. Germline CDR1 MNHEY, CDR2 SVGEGT.

In its sample, this clonotype was seen a few times. This chain connects TRBV5-1 to TRBJ2-3; the match to TRBD2 covers 12 bases. V gave up 4 bases and J gave up 2 bases; unmatched junction bases: 5. This CDR3 is built from 16 residues. The germline gives CDR1 SGHRS, CDR2 YFSETQ. The CDR3 DNA reads TGCGCCAGCAGCACCGGACTAGCGGGGCTCACAGATACGCAGTATTTT. Protein sequence: CASSTGLAGLTDTQYF.

The sample holds a few counts of this clonotype. The chain joins TRBV11-2 to TRBJ2-5; TRBD2 is a possible D gene (6 bases). Germline V gene lookup returns CDR1 SGHAT and CDR2 FQNNGV. CDR3 length: 14 amino acids. Trimming removed 5 bases from V and 2 bases from J, with 12 bases in between. In nucleotides, the CDR3 is TGTGCCAGCAGCCCCGGGAGCGCTCAAGAGACCCAGTACTTC. Translating it yields CASSPGSAQETQYF. The full variable domain, in which reference TRBV11-2 and TRBJ2-5 provide the parts outside the CDR3, is EAGVAQSPRYKIIEKRQSVAFWCNPISGHATLYWYQQILGQGPKLLIQFQNNGVVDDSQLPKDRFSAERLKGVDSTLKIQPAKLEDSAVYLCASSPGSAQETQYFGPGTRLLVL.

This clonotype has a handful of counts. The rearrangement links TRBV6-5 to TRBJ2-3, with 7 bases fitting TRBD2. CDR1 and CDR2 from the germline V gene are MNHEY and SVGAGI. The V gene end was trimmed by 6 bases and the J gene end by 6 bases; junction bases not matched to a gene: 9. CDR3 length equals 14 residues. CDR3 DNA sequence: TGTGCCAGCAGCTACCGACTAGCTACGGATACGCAGTATTTT. Residues: CASSYRLATDTQYF.

The chain is built from TRBV11-1 and TRBJ2-7; D is perhaps TRBD1 (6 bases). The CDR3 totals 14 residues. V was trimmed by 5 bases and J by 5 bases, leaving 16 bases between them. Germline CDR1 reads SGHAT; CDR2 reads FQDESV (reference sequence). The CDR3 region has the DNA TGTGCCAGCAGCCGAGGACAGCGAAGGAACGAGCAGTACTTC. Protein product: CASSRGQRRNEQYF. Based on the CDR3 plus reference TRBV11-1 and TRBJ2-7, the full variable domain is EAEVAQSPRYKITEKSQAVAFWCDPISGHATLYWYRQILGQGPELLVQFQDESVVDDSQLPKDRFSAERLKGVDSTLKIQPAELGDSAMYLCASSRGQRRNEQYFGPGTRLTVT.

The chain couples TRBV27 to TRBJ2-7; 7 nucleotides agree with TRBD1. There are 16 residues in the CDR3. Germline V gene data show CDR1 as MNHEY and CDR2 as SMNVEV (reference sequence). J lost 0 bases, V lost 4 bases, and 9 bases had no gene match. The CDR3 is CASSSHRGRGSYEQYF. For the CDR3, the DNA is TGTGCCAGCAGTTCCCACAGGGGCAGGGGCTCCTACGAGCAGTACTTC.

The chain links TRBV2 to TRBJ2-7, with no clear D. Trimming took off 4 bases at V and 2 bases at J, with 9 bases between the two ends. This CDR3 spans 13 amino acids. CDR1 and CDR2 (germline): SNHLY, FYNNEI. The CDR3 sequence is CASSVSVAYEQYF. The CDR3 coding sequence is TGTGCCAGCAGTGTTTCTGTGGCCTACGAGCAGTACTTC.

This clonotype showed up many times. The V call is TRBV5-1, the J call TRBJ2-1, with 7 bases matching TRBD2. Germline lookup yields CDR1 SGHRS and CDR2 YFSETQ. V was pared by 1 base and J by 6 bases, with 10 bases of the junction left unmatched. This CDR3 comprises 16 residues. The CDR3 sequence is CASSLILTGGRNEQFF. The CDR3 DNA sequence: TGCGCCAGCAGCTTGATTCTAACGGGAGGCCGCAATGAGCAGTTCTTC.

This chain links TRBV21-1 with TRBJ2-3; whether TRBD1, the table's D call, matches the DNA was not checked. TRBV21-1 is labeled a pseudogene. This CDR3 is built from 17 residues. DNA for the CDR3: TGTGCCAGCAGCAAAGACGGTCCGGGGGGGTCCACAGATACGCAGTATTTT. Translated: CASSKDGPGGSTDTQYF.

This clonotype was seen more than once but under ten times. The chain carries TRBV18 and TRBJ2-3; 11 nucleotides agree with TRBD1. V shed 3 bases, J shed 9 bases, and the junction held 11 bases outside the gene matches. The CDR3 is 16 residues long. In germline, CDR1 is KGHSH, CDR2 LQKENI. Here the CDR3 reads CASSPPGTGGRGTQYF. The CDR3 nucleotides are TGTGCCAGCTCACCGCCCGGGACAGGGGGACGAGGGACGCAGTATTTT.

This clonotype was found many times. J is TRBJ1-1 and V is TRBV12-3 or TRBV12-4, with D possibly being TRBD1 (5 bases). Trimming shortened V by 6 bases and J by 4 bases, and 21 bases separated the two germline ends. The CDR3 is 16 residues long. CDR3 amino acids: CASSPSSGGGRTEAFF. The CDR3 DNA reads as TGTGCCAGCAGCCCATCCTCGGGGGGAGGTCGCACTGAAGCTTTCTTT.

About this clonotype itself: The junction differs from germline at one of its ends, possibly a read error. The genes are TRBV11-2 and TRBJ2-2; a weak D match, TRBD2 (7 bases). The CDR3 loop spans 17 amino acids. Germline lookup yields CDR1 SGHAT and CDR2 FQNNGV. The CDR3 region has the DNA TGTGCCAGCAGCCCCCGAGGTTACGGGGAAGCACCGGGGGGCTGTTCTTTT. Protein: CASSPRGYGEAPGGCSF. Complete variable domain (other parts from reference TRBV11-2 and TRBJ2-2): EAGVAQSPRYKIIEKRQSVAFWCNPISGHATLYWYQQILGQGPKLLIQFQNNGVVDDSQLPKDRFSAERLKGVDSTLKIQPAKLEDSAVYLCASSPRGYGEAPGGCSFGEGSRLTVL.

The chain carries TRBV3-1 and TRBJ2-5; D gene uncertain. V gave up 6 bases and J gave up 5 bases, with 19 bases separating them. Germline V lookup: CDR1 LGHDT, CDR2 YNNKEL (reference sequence). This CDR3 has 15 amino acids. CDR3 bases: TGTGCCAGCAGACTCACCCATCGGGTGAGGGAGACCCAGTACTTC. Translation: CASRLTHRVRETQYF.

This clonotype was counted many times. The chain carries TRBV3-1 and TRBJ1-6, with D unresolved. The CDR3 runs to 13 residues. With 0 bases removed from V and 9 bases from J, the gap between germline ends came to 6 bases. Per germline, CDR1 LGHDT and CDR2 YNNKEL (reference sequence). CDR3 nucleotide sequence: TGTGCCAGCAGCCAAGAGGGGATTTCACCCCTCCACTTT. Residues: CASSQEGISPLHF. Filled out from reference TRBV3-1 and TRBJ1-6, the complete variable domain reads DTAVSQTPKYLVTQMGNDKSIKCEQNLGHDTMYWYKQDSKKFLKIMFSYNNKELIINETVPNRFSPKSPDKAHLNLHINSLELGDSAVYFCASSQEGISPLHFGNGTRLTVT.

V and J are TRBV29-1 and TRBJ2-7; D possibly corresponds to TRBD1 (6 bases). In germline, CDR1 is SQVTM, CDR2 ANQGSEA. Trimming removed 5 bases from V and 3 bases from J, with 11 bases in between. The CDR3 totals 12 residues. For the CDR3, the DNA is TGCAGCGTTAAGGACAGCGTCTACGAGCAGTACTTC. Protein: CSVKDSVYEQYF.

This clonotype showed up just a few times. The chain links TRBV20-1 to TRBJ2-4, with TRBD1 matching over 9 bases. The germline V gene has CDR1 DFQATT and CDR2 SNEGSKA (reference sequence). The V and J ends lost 2 bases and 6 bases, in that order; junction bases with no gene match: 5. The CDR3 is made up of 14 amino acids. The CDR3 DNA is TGCAGTGCTAGACCCACAGGGGGCGGAAACATTCAGTACTTC. It translates to CSARPTGGGNIQYF.

The chain couples TRBV20-1 to TRBJ2-7, with D possibly called TRBD1 or TRBD2 (5 bases each). Looked up from germline, CDR1 is DFQATT and CDR2 is SNEGSKA (reference sequence). This CDR3 contains 13 residues. Trimming shortened V by 1 base and J by 3 bases, and 10 bases separated the two germline ends. The CDR3 DNA reads TGCAGTGCTAGAGGTCGGGGCGGCTACGAGCAGTACTTC. It yields the protein CSARGRGGYEQYF.

The V and J genes are TRBV3-1 and TRBJ2-5, with TRBD2 identical over 7 bases. Germline V gives CDR1 LGHDT, CDR2 YNNKEL (reference sequence). The CDR3 loop spans 16 amino acids. With 1 base clipped from V and 3 bases from J, the junction kept 8 bases outside the gene matches. Here the CDR3 reads CASSQGRAGREETQYF. In DNA form, the CDR3 reads TGTGCCAGCAGCCAAGGAAGAGCGGGGAGAGAAGAGACCCAGTACTTC.